This T cell receptor beta chain is drawn from a study of T-cell memory formation after mild COVID-19. TCRdb analysed the 5' RACE reads with MiXCR anew, one entry per CDR3 protein. The sample contains around 450,000 distinct CDR3 sequences, 20% to 25% of which appear only once. Study-wide findings and caveats: Confirmation of SARS-CoV-2 specificity was lacking for second-wave clones peaking day 37. Some clones that responded turned up in pre-infection memory, which suggests that cross-reactive memory joined in.

Concerning this clonotype: No antigen is known for it.

The sequencing sample was made of PBMCs or a T cell subset sorted from them (not recorded which). The source of this sequence is an adult woman who had mild COVID-19 (a few samples of this study predate the infection). Cell type and time point are not known.

CDR3 nucleotides: TGTGCCAGCAGAAAGGACAGCGCGTACCAAGAGACCCAGTACTTC. It is translated as CASRKDSAYQETQYF. This chain connects TRBV11-3 to TRBJ2-5, with D tentatively TRBD1 (6 bases). CDR1 SGHNT and CDR2 YENEEA come from the germline V gene. CDR3 size: 15 residues. Trimming stripped 6 bases from V and 0 bases from J, with 14 bases between.